This T cell receptor (beta chain) emerged from a study of T cell responses to AZD1222 COVID-19 vaccine. Notes on the study in general: Baseline seropositivity occurred in only 5 or 6 AZD1222 recipients.

TCRdb keeps only in-frame clones here, not all; method: immunoSEQ multiplex PCR. Of around 80,000 clones listed, approximately 90% were seen once; the top ten hold under 13%. The CDR3 length is 15 residues. Trimming left V 5 bases short and J 2 bases short, with 16 bases between. Germline V gene data show CDR1 as PRHDT and CDR2 as FYEKMQ (reference sequence). A remark on this clone: As yet, its antigen is unknown.

The material was peripheral blood, obtained on day 0 of AZD1222 vaccination. The receptor's source is an adult in good health. The V gene is TRBV13, the J gene TRBJ2-7; D is perhaps TRBD2 (6 bases). The CDR3 spells CASSLGGPTTYEQYF. The CDR3 nucleotides read TGTGCCAGCAGCCTGGGGGGACCAACCACCTACGAGCAGTACTTC. The variable domain in full, with the rest retrieved from reference TRBV13 and TRBJ2-7, is AAGVIQSPRHLIKEKRETATLKCYPIPRHDTVYWYQQGPGQDPQFLISFYEKMQSDKGSIPDRFSAQQFSDYHSELNMSSLELGDSALYFCASSLGGPTTYEQYFGPGTRLTVT.